This T cell receptor (beta chain) is drawn from a study of blood T cell repertoires in COVID-19. Only in-frame clones appear in the TCRdb table, and some are missing; sequencing was by immunoSEQ multiplex PCR. The sample has 80,000 to 100,000 clones; 85% to 90% are singletons. This clone was counted between two and nine times. V was pared by 5 bases and J by 2 bases, with 13 bases between. The CDR3 extends over 15 amino acids. Germline V gene lookup returns CDR1 LNHDA and CDR2 SQIVND (reference sequence). The chain has TRBV19 and TRBJ1-5, with D maybe TRBD1 (6 bases). Sequencing was done on a sample of peripheral blood. The origin of this receptor is a human donor with active COVID-19. The donor label of this sample is uncertain. Here the CDR3 reads CASSGRGKGNQPQHF. In DNA form, the CDR3 reads TGTGCCAGTAGTGGAAGGGGGAAGGGCAATCAGCCCCAGCATTTT.